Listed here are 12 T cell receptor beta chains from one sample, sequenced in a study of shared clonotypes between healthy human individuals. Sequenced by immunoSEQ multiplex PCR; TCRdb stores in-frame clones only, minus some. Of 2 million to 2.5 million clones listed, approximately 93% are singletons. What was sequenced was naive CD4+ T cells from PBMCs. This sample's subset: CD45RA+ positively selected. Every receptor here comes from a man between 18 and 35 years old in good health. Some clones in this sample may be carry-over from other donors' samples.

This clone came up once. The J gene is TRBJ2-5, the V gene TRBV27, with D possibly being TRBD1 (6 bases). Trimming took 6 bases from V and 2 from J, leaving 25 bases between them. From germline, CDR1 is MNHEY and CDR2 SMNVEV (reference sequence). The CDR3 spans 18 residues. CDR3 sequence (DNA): TGTGCCAGCAGACCCGGCCTCCAGGGGTCATTACTACAAGAGACCCAGTACTTC. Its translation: CASRPGLQGSLLQETQYF.

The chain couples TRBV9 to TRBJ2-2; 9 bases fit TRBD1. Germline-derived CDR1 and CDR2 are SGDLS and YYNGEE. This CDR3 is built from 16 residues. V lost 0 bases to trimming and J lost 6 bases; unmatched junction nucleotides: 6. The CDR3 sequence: CASSVEGTGRAGELFF. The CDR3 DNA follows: TGTGCCAGCAGCGTAGAGGGGACAGGGCGCGCCGGGGAGCTGTTTTTT.

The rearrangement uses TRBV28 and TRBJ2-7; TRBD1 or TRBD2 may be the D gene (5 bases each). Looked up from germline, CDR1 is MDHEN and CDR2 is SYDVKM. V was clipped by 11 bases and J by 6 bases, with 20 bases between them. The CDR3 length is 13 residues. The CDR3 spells CAATSLGVGEQYF. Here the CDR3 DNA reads TGTGCCGCCACCAGTCTGGGGGTTGGCGAGCAGTACTTC.

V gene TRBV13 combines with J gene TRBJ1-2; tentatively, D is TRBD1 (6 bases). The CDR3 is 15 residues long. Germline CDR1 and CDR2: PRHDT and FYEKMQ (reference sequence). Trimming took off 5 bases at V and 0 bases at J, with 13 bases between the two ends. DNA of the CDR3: TGTGCCAGCAGCACTTCAGGGGCTACTAACTATGGCTACACCTTC. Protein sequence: CASSTSGATNYGYTF.

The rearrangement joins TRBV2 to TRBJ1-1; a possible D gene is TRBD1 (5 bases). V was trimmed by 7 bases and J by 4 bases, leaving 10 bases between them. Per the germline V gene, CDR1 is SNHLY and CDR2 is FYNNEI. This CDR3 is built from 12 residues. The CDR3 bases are TGTGCCAGCAACCGTGGGGGCACTGAAGCTTTCTTT. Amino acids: CASNRGGTEAFF.

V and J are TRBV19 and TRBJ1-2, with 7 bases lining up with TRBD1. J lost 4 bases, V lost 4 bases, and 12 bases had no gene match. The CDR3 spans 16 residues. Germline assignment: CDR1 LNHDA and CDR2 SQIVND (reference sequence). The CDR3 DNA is TGTGCCAGTAGTAGAAAAACAGGGGACCGGGGCTATGGCTACACCTTC. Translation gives CASSRKTGDRGYGYTF.

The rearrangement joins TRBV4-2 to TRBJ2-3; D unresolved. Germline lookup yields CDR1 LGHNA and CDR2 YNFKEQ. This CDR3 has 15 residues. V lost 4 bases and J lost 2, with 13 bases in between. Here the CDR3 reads CASSRVLVVTDTQYF. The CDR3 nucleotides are TGTGCCAGCAGCCGAGTGCTAGTCGTCACAGATACGCAGTATTTT.

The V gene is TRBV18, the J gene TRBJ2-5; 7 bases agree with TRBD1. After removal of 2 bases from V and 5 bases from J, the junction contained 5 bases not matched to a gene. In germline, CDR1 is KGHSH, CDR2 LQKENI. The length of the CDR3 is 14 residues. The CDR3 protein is CASSPLGGWETQYF. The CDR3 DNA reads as TGTGCCAGCTCACCATTAGGGGGCTGGGAGACCCAGTACTTC.

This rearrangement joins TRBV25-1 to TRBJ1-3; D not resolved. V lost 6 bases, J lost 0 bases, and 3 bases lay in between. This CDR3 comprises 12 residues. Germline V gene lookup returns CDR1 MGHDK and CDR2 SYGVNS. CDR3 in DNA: TGTGCCAGCAGCGACTCTGGAAACACCATATATTTT. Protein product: CASSDSGNTIYF.

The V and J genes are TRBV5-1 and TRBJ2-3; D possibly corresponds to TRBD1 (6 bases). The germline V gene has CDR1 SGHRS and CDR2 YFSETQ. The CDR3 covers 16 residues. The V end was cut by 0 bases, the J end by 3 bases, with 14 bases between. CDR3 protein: CASSLAHLQGTDTQYF. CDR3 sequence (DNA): TGCGCCAGCAGCTTGGCCCATTTACAGGGTACAGATACGCAGTATTTT.

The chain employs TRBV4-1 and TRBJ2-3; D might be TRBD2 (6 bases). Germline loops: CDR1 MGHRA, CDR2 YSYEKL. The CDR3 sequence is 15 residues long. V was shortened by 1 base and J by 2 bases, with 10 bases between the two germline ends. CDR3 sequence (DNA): TGCGCCAGCAGCCAAGTTGGGGGGATCACAGATACGCAGTATTTT. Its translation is CASSQVGGITDTQYF.

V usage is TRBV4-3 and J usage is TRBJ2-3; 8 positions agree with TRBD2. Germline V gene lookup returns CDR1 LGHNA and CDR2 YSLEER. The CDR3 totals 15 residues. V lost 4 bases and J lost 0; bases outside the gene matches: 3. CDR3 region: CASSLIAGSTDTQYF. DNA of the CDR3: TGCGCCAGCAGCCTCATAGCGGGGAGCACAGATACGCAGTATTTT.